The source of this T cell receptor (beta chain) is a study of blood T cell repertoires in COVID-19. About the research overall: The United States, Italy and Spain provided the acute and convalescent COVID-19 samples. PBMCs, B-cell-depleted T cells, or T cells were the source of the cDNA or gDNA that made up the material.

Using immunoSEQ multiplex PCR, the repertoire was profiled, and TCRdb retains in-frame clones only, with some absent. The sample holds some 320,000 clones, 85% seen once. This CDR3 is built from 13 residues. With V trimmed by 6 bases and J by 7 bases, 6 bases remained unmatched. This clone was counted a single time. Someone with COVID-19 had been met by exposed participants within 2 weeks before study entry. The V gene is TRBV12-3 or TRBV12-4, the J gene TRBJ1-2; 9 bases map to TRBD1. Sequencing was done on a sample of PBMCs or T cells enriched from blood (not recorded which). The receptor comes from a woman in her twenties or thirties who had been exposed to COVID-19. This CDR3 is CASSPGTGIGYTF. DNA for the CDR3: TGTGCCAGCAGCCCCGGGACAGGGATTGGCTACACCTTC.